Sequencing of this T cell receptor beta chain was carried out in a study of beta chain features in type 1 diabetes. As regards this clone: What it binds is unknown.

Study results and limitations: Across patients, naive, central memory and Treg TCRB repertoires exhibited apparently greater similarity than was observed across healthy donors. Moderate but significant shortening of TCRB CDR3s was recorded in all four CD4+ subsets from Type 1 diabetes patients.

The whole isolated RNA underwent reverse transcription, so sequencing captured expressed TCRB transcripts. Assay: immunoSEQ multiplex PCR; the TCRdb copy retains only in-frame clones and omits some. The sample holds 250,000 to 400,000 clones; around 13% are singletons and the top ten take about 6.6%. Per germline, CDR1 MNHEY and CDR2 SVGAGI. Trimming stripped 5 bases from V and 5 bases from J, with 18 bases between. The CDR3 spans 15 residues. This rearrangement joins TRBV6-5 to TRBJ1-1; tentatively, D is TRBD1 (6 bases). The clonotype originates from a man aged 30 to 39 in good health. Input material: central memory CD4+ T cells from blood. The CDR3 is CASSHHRARGTEAFF. DNA of the CDR3: TGTGCCAGCAGTCACCACAGGGCCCGTGGGACTGAAGCTTTCTTT.